This T cell receptor beta chain is drawn from a study of cytomegalovirus exposure and HLA in healthy donors (dated by TCRdb to the late 2010s). Regarding the complete study: An earlier analysis of roughly 500 of the donors reported 250 to 300 Gb of sequence data and approximately 110 million unique TCR beta sequences from 150 million to 200 million T cells. Roughly 300 gigabases of sequencing data and tens of millions of unique TCR sequences were included in an early release covering about 700 HLA-typed donors. Of the roughly 400 genotyped donors, approximately 83% fell in the genetic ancestry cluster associated with self-reported Caucasian donors. The study aimed to test whether cataloging public T cell receptors could reveal signatures of past pathogen exposure. The T cell repertoires of 666 subjects were profiled by immunosequencing and related to cytomegalovirus serostatus. In addition to the first cohort of several hundred subjects, a separate validation cohort of around 110 different subjects was used. To predict cytomegalovirus infection status, the study brought together high-throughput TCR immunosequencing, statistical association of individual TCRs with disease status, and machine learning. A later analysis re-analyzed previously published TCR beta repertoires from about 730 donors and added high-resolution HLA genotyping to study TCR occurrence patterns. In the later analysis, no new phenotypic data were used to find candidate immune exposures; instead, reliance was placed on TCR beta sequences and their occurrence across donors. An earlier analysis of several hundred of the donors applied high-throughput TCR beta sequencing to assess whether each TCR beta V gene segment acted as functional or pseudogenic. Donor age, sex, ethnicity and CMV serostatus were compiled alongside the repertoire data. A later genetic analysis took genome-wide SNP genotypes for about 55% of the roughly 700 donors and used that subset as a discovery cohort. Every discovery cohort repertoire had been produced on one sequencing platform. Both class I and class II loci were covered by HLA typing, at four-digit resolution. Typing coverage differed by locus: A, B, C, DRB1 and DQB1 were typed in roughly 620-630 donors, DQA1 in 522, DPA1 in some 600, and DPB1 in about 450. Because of strong linkage in the cohort, roughly five DR-DQ haplotypes were treated as single units for association and clustering. Among 300 to 450 genotyped donors of the cohort, an average of approximately 230,000 unique TCR beta nucleotide sequences were sequenced per donor, around a sixth of them non-productive.

The cohort comprised some 680 healthy bone marrow donors. All cohort members were sampled while nominally healthy, although unrecorded immune exposures were likely present. The donor tested CMV seropositive, placing the donor among the roughly 270 seropositive members of the cohort. Every donor gave a peripheral blood sample, and the peripheral blood mononuclear cells from that sample were used for TCR beta sequencing. The Qiagen DNeasy Blood Extraction Kit was used to extract genomic DNA from the blood cell samples. Turning to this clone: What antigen it recognizes has not been identified. It has no much larger one-base neighbor in the sample; base qualities were not kept.

The investigation overall reported the following: In a later analysis, TCR association rates were found to vary across HLA loci, with the most associated TCRs seen for DRB1 alleles and the fewest for HLA-C alleles. A few of the identified cytomegalovirus-associated TCR beta chains were confirmed in vitro to be specific for cytomegalovirus antigens. A further reported finding was that TCR beta sequences accurately predicted the HLA-A and HLA-B alleles for most subjects in the first cohort. Sequencing depth was assumed to be roughly uniform across donors in the presence/absence analyses, though that assumption may not hold. Linkage disequilibrium might explain the correlated functional status among segregating V segments, but an unknown experimental factor could not be ruled out. Because HLA typing was missing for some donors at each locus, association tests included only the typed subset. The cohort was sequenced for TCR beta chains only, and without alpha or paired-chain data the features that could be detected were limited. In a later genetic analysis, fewer N-insertions in productive TCRs were reported among donors in an Asian-associated ancestry cluster than the approximately 630-donor mean. In an earlier analysis of fewer than 700 of the donors, most TCR beta V segments appeared in productive rearrangements about 87% or about 30% of the time, broadly matching IMGT annotations. A total of about 150 TCR beta chains were listed by the study as associated with cytomegalovirus. The sequencing pipeline was judged likely to have produced a cluster of highly shared sequence variants as a technical artifact. Most TCR sequences were seen in very few donors, while some public TCRs were found in many individuals. The authors suggested that the approach could potentially be generalized to other disease states and immunological phenotypes. The classifier was reported to diagnose cytomegalovirus status with high specificity and sensitivity in both the original and validation cohorts. CMV serostatus was the only immune exposure information available for the cohort. At a false discovery rate of 0.05, a later analysis linked around 15,000 TCR beta sequences to specific HLA alleles. An association between a missense DCLRE1C variant and V-gene and J-gene trimming of TCR beta chains was found in a later genetic analysis and replicated in an independent cohort. A later analysis reported that several top co-occurrence clusters appeared linked to parvovirus B19, influenza, CMV and Epstein-Barr virus. Because counts were too low, roughly 16 rarely observed V segments, including chromosome 9 orphons, were excluded from the earlier analysis of some 590 of the donors. In a later analysis, most CMV-associated TCR beta chains were found to appear HLA-restricted, with HLA associations seemingly driven largely by CMV exposure. A later analysis found that HLA-associated TCR beta chains were more clonally expanded and had lower generation probabilities than equally common non-associated chains. Strong co-occurrence of HLA alleles, especially DR and DQ, made assigning TCR associations to individual alleles difficult.

The library was produced with the immunoSEQ multiplex PCR assay. The multiplex PCR relied on a mix of 60 forward primers for TCR Vbeta segments and 13 reverse primers for TCR Jbeta segments. Amplification of the CDR3 region of rearranged TCR beta genes was performed with a multiplex PCR assay on genomic DNA. The amplified TCR beta libraries were sequenced on the Illumina HiSeq System as 87-base-pair reads. Concerning the study's data processing: A later analysis tallied roughly 76 million unique TCR beta chains across the 650 to 750 repertoires, and about 12 million of those chains were shared by two or more donors. A nearest-neighbor algorithm error-corrected the raw reads and collapsed the reads into unique sequences, merging closely related sequences to remove PCR and sequencing errors. Alignment of CDR3 sequences to IMGT reference sequences was used to assign V, D and J gene segments. For a sequence to be retained, a match of at least six nucleotides was required to both a V gene segment and a J gene segment. A rearrangement counted as productive if the CDR3 had no stop codons and remained in frame with V and J, and every other rearrangement counted as non-productive. Following IMGT convention, CDR3 was defined as the stretch from the second conserved V-encoded cysteine up to the conserved J-encoded phenylalanine. In an earlier analysis of 550 to 650 of the donors, sequences lacking an unambiguous match to a single V gene segment were excluded. An earlier analysis of around 600 of the donors classified V segments as functional when productive rearrangements were above 56.7% and as segregating when the standard deviation between donors was above 5%. A statistical classification framework was built to diagnose cytomegalovirus status from the catalog of TCR beta chain sequences. In a later analysis, V and J genes were assigned by comparing TCR nucleotide sequences against IMGT/GENE-DB human TR gene sequences. The TCRdist pipeline was used in a later analysis to assign CDR3 sequences and most-parsimonious VDJ recombination scenarios. In a later analysis, each TCR beta chain was defined by its CDR3 amino acid sequence together with its V-gene family, and reads without a unique V-gene family were excluded. In a later analysis, 450 to 600 highly shared, low-generation-probability nucleotide sequences were removed to address suspected cross-contamination and a sequencing artifact. In a later analysis, a clonal expansion index for each public chain was calculated from normalized within-repertoire ranks of inferred template counts. In a later analysis, generation probabilities were computed using a VDJ recombination model fitted to out-of-frame rearrangements, and the results were checked against IGoR. Hypergeometric tests were used in a later analysis to score TCR-TCR, TCR-HLA and TCR-CMV co-occurrence, with a repertoire-size bias correction applied to the TCR pairs. A later analysis estimated false discovery rates by permuting HLA or CMV assignments 20 times. In a later analysis, co-occurring TCRs were grouped using DBSCAN, and TCRdist sequence similarity was added for clustering within HLA-allele-positive subsets. Repertoires with fewer than 30,000 or more than 120,000 public chains, plus five repertoires with anomalous nucleotide sharing, were excluded from co-occurrence clustering. The table comes from immuneACCESS by way of TCRdb, which keeps in-frame sequences with V and J called. Part of the clones is missing from these tables; in studies checked, under half for an unresolved V gene and the rest for unknown reasons. V, J and clone size are those of that table, while D and trimming were read from the DNA. For this sample the table gives about 140,000 clones, of which around 82% were detected only once. The ten largest make up around 2.4% of the sample.

The receptor's source is a woman between 18 and 29 years old in good health and CMV-seropositive. Sequencing was performed on PBMCs.

The CDR3 in this case is CASSLNPQGANLYGYTF. The nucleotide sequence is TGTGCCAGCAGCCTCAACCCACAGGGGGCTAACCTCTATGGCTACACCTTC. Recombination connected TRBV7-2 to TRBJ1-2; 9 junctional bases match TRBD1. The germline V gene provides CDR1 SGHTA and CDR2 FQGNSA. Spanning cysteine to phenylalanine, the CDR3 consists of 17 amino acids. The retained sequence is limited to the CDR3, 51 bases, with the frame set at the first base. Germline trimming: 5 bases from V, 4 bases from J; junction bases outside gene matches: 14.